What follows are 18 T cell receptor beta chains derived from one specimen sequenced in a study of blood T cell repertoires in COVID-19. Clones were read by immunoSEQ multiplex PCR, and TCRdb kept only the in-frame ones, dropping some. This table has roughly 12,000 clones, about nine tenths appearing once. The sequencing sample was made of peripheral blood. All receptors derive from a woman aged 70-85 years with active COVID-19.

This sequence joins TRBV29-1 and TRBJ2-2; possibly TRBD2 for D (6 bases). The germline V gene has CDR1 SQVTM and CDR2 ANQGSEA. The CDR3 sequence is 13 residues long. The ends were cut back, 6 bases at V and 2 bases at J, with 10 bases in the middle. The CDR3 DNA sequence: TGCAGCGTGTGGAGGGATAACACCGGGGAGCTGTTTTTT. Its protein product is CSVWRDNTGELFF.

V and J are TRBV3-1 (or the pseudogene TRBV3-2) and TRBJ2-2; D unclear. Germline lookup yields CDR1 LGHDT and CDR2 YNNKEL (reference sequence). Trimming took off 0 bases at V and 2 bases at J, with 13 bases between the two ends. The CDR3 has 17 amino acids. CDR3 loop: CASSQDRRGTNTGELFF. CDR3 nucleotide sequence: TGTGCCAGCAGCCAAGATCGACGCGGAACAAACACCGGGGAGCTGTTTTTT.

DNA for the CDR3: TGTGCCAGCAGCTTGGAACAGGGTTTCCACAATGAGCAGTTCTTC. Translation gives CASSLEQGFHNEQFF. This rearrangement joins TRBV5-8 to TRBJ2-1; weak D call: TRBD1 (6 bases). The V end was cut by 0 bases, the J end by 5 bases, with 12 bases between. Germline V CDR1 and CDR2: SGHTS, YDEGEE. This CDR3 contains 15 residues.

This clone was picked up one time. The chain carries TRBV7-9 and TRBJ1-2; the D gene is possibly TRBD1 (6 bases). With 5 bases removed from V and 8 bases from J, the gap between germline ends came to 18 bases. This CDR3 contains 14 residues. Germline CDR1 SEHNR, CDR2 FQNEAQ (reference sequence). The CDR3 DNA reads TGTGCCAGCAGCCTTAGGGGATCAGGGGAAGGCTACACCTTC. This encodes CASSLRGSGEGYTF.

The rearrangement joins TRBV5-1 to TRBJ1-5, with D hard to call. The CDR3 runs 14 residues. The germline V and J ends were trimmed by 0 bases and 5 bases, with 9 bases remaining between them. The germline V gene encodes CDR1 SGHRS and CDR2 YFSETQ. CDR3 protein: CASSLGGGDQPQHF. The DNA of the CDR3 is TGCGCCAGCAGCTTGGGGGGAGGAGATCAGCCCCAGCATTTT.

This clone was seen only once. The chain employs TRBV19 and TRBJ2-7; 8 bases are shared with TRBD1. This CDR3 spans 14 amino acids. Trimming at V came to 3 bases and at J to 1 base, leaving 2 bases not matched to a gene. CDR1 LNHDA and CDR2 SQIVND come from the germline V gene (reference sequence). CDR3 bases: TGTGCCAGTAGTATCGGGACAGGTTCCTACGAGCAGTACTTC. It specifies CASSIGTGSYEQYF.

This chain connects TRBV30 to TRBJ1-1, with D possibly TRBD1 on 6 matching bases. CDR1 and CDR2 from the germline V gene are GTSNPN and SVGIG (reference sequence). Trimming took 3 bases from V and 1 from J, leaving 12 bases between them. The CDR3 is made up of 14 amino acids. CDR3 coding DNA: TGTGCCTGGAGGAGAGGCAGGGGGAACACTGAAGCTTTCTTT. Protein product: CAWRRGRGNTEAFF. The full variable domain, its missing parts supplied by reference TRBV30 and TRBJ1-1, is SQTIHQWPATLVQPVGSPLSLECTVEGTSNPNLYWYRQAAGRGLQLLFYSVGIGQISSEVPQNLSASRPQDRQFILSSKKLLLSDSGFYLCAWRRGRGNTEAFFGQGTRLTVV.

This clone occurred once. The rearrangement links TRBV25-1 to TRBJ2-7, with 8 bases fitting TRBD2. The V segment lost 4 bases and the J segment 5 bases; nucleotides outside the gene matches: 10. Looked up from germline, CDR1 is MGHDK and CDR2 is SYGVNS. This CDR3 spans 15 amino acids. The CDR3 spells CASSVLGAGADEQYF. As DNA, the CDR3 is TGTGCCAGCAGTGTACTAGGAGCGGGAGCAGACGAGCAGTACTTC.

The V gene is TRBV3-1 (or the pseudogene TRBV3-2), the J gene TRBJ2-7, with D unresolved. This CDR3 is 12 amino acids long. V lost 2 bases to trimming and J lost 7 bases, with 9 bases between them. The germline CDR1 and CDR2 sequences are LGHDT and YNNKEL (reference sequence). The CDR3 reads CASSQRAWEQYF. Written as DNA, the CDR3 is TGTGCCAGCAGCCAAAGAGCTTGGGAGCAGTACTTC.

The rearrangement uses TRBV14 and TRBJ2-7; D may be TRBD2 (5 bases). The CDR3 length is 15 residues. Germline CDR1 is SGHDN and CDR2 is FVKESK. The V end lost 0 bases, the J end lost 2 bases, and 11 bases lay between the germline ends. The DNA for the CDR3 is TGTGCCAGCAGCCAAGATGGTCCGAGGGCCTACGAGCAGTACTTC. This codes for CASSQDGPRAYEQYF.

The chain couples TRBV6-5 to TRBJ2-1; 9 bases map to TRBD1. The CDR3 contains 13 residues. V dropped 6 bases and J dropped 8; count of bases not matched to a gene: 5. In germline, CDR1 is MNHEY, CDR2 SVGAGI. In DNA, the CDR3 is TGTGCCAGCAGCGGACAGGGGTGGGATGAGCAGTTCTTC. Translating it yields CASSGQGWDEQFF.

A word on this clone: Compared with germline, one end of the junction differs, possibly owing to a read error. The V and J genes are TRBV5-1 and TRBJ2-5, with D perhaps TRBD1 (6 bases). The CDR3 runs to 15 residues. Germline V gene data show CDR1 as SGHRS and CDR2 as YFSETQ. CDR3 in DNA: TGCGCCAGCAACTTGGGGGCCCTTTCGGGGGAGACCCAGTACTTC. Protein sequence: CASNLGALSGETQYF.

This clone was found once. This chain links TRBV6-5 with TRBJ2-5, with TRBD1 as a possible D gene (5 bases). The CDR3 runs 14 residues. CDR1 is MNHEY and CDR2 is SVGAGI in the germline V gene. V lost 5 bases and J lost 4, with 14 bases in between. The CDR3 DNA is TGTGCCAGCAGTCCCCGGCAGGGCGGAGAGACCCAGTACTTC. Translation gives CASSPRQGGETQYF.

The count of this clone is one. The chain carries TRBV5-1 and TRBJ1-1; perhaps TRBD1 as D (6 bases). There are 13 residues in the CDR3. Germline V lookup: CDR1 SGHRS, CDR2 YFSETQ. Trimming took off 8 bases at V and 1 base at J, with 12 bases between the two ends. The CDR3 sequence: CASGTGPNTEAFF. For the CDR3, the DNA is TGCGCCAGTGGTACAGGGCCGAACACTGAAGCTTTCTTT.

J is TRBJ1-4 and V is TRBV7-8; the match to TRBD1 covers 8 bases. J lost 5 bases, V lost 5 bases, and 4 bases had no gene match. Germline V gives CDR1 SGHVS, CDR2 FQNEAQ. The CDR3 runs 14 residues. The CDR3 here is CASSRTGKNEKLFF. DNA of the CDR3: TGTGCCAGCAGCCGGACAGGGAAAAATGAAAAACTGTTTTTT. Filled out from reference TRBV7-8 and TRBJ1-4, the complete variable domain reads GAGVSQSPRYKVAKRGQDVALRCDPISGHVSLFWYQQALGQGPEFLTYFQNEAQLDKSGLPSDRFFAERPEGSVSTLKIQRTQQEDSAVYLCASSRTGKNEKLFFGSGTQLSVL.

The V call is TRBV11-3, the J call TRBJ2-4; maybe TRBD1 (6 bases). The V gene lost 1 base and the J gene lost 5 bases, with 9 bases spanning the gap. The germline gives CDR1 SGHNT, CDR2 YENEEA. The CDR3 is 14 amino acids. CDR3 in amino acids: CASSLVGQQNIQYF. CDR3 DNA: TGTGCCAGCAGCTTAGTAGGACAGCAAAACATTCAGTACTTC.

The J gene is TRBJ1-5, the V gene TRBV3-1 (or the pseudogene TRBV3-2), with D possibly TRBD1 on 6 matching bases. The CDR3 has 14 residues. Trimming left V 3 bases short and J 4 bases short, with 10 bases between. Per germline, CDR1 LGHDT and CDR2 YNNKEL (reference sequence). Here the CDR3 DNA reads TGTGCCAGCAGCCACCCAGGGGTAAATCAGCCCCAGCATTTT. The encoded protein is CASSHPGVNQPQHF.

The chain carries TRBV5-6 and TRBJ1-1, with a weak D call TRBD1 (5 bases). The CDR3 is 14 residues long. Looked up from germline, CDR1 is SGHDT and CDR2 is YYEEEE. Deletions cut 3 bases from V and 4 bases from J, with 13 bases between. The CDR3 protein is CASSSPGGGTEAFF. The CDR3, as DNA: TGTGCCAGCAGCTCGCCCGGGGGGGGCACTGAAGCTTTCTTT.